This passage covers 8 T cell receptor beta chains from one sample sequenced in a study of blood T cell repertoires in COVID-19. Libraries were prepared by immunoSEQ multiplex PCR; TCRdb keeps only in-frame clonotypes and omits some of them. The table lists fewer than 200,000 clones, about 85% of them singletons, with 1% to 1.2% in the top ten. Sequencing used peripheral blood. The receptors come from a middle-aged man with acute or convalescent COVID-19.

The rearrangement joins TRBV6-5 to TRBJ2-7, with 11 bases fitting TRBD1. CDR1 is MNHEY and CDR2 is SVGAGI in the germline V gene. Unmatched junction bases numbered 6, after V lost 4 bases and J lost 7 bases. This CDR3 contains 14 residues. CDR3 region: CASSSGTGGGEQYF. The DNA for the CDR3 is TGTGCCAGCAGTTCCGGGACAGGGGGAGGAGAGCAGTACTTC.

The chain combines TRBV11-2 with TRBJ2-5; D possibly corresponds to TRBD1 (5 bases). Germline CDR1 and CDR2: SGHAT and FQNNGV. This CDR3 region has 16 residues. V was cut by 5 bases and J by 3 bases, with 19 bases left in between. CDR3 protein: CASSPLFGALEETQYF. For the CDR3, the DNA is TGTGCCAGCAGCCCCTTGTTTGGGGCCCTAGAAGAGACCCAGTACTTC. Together with reference TRBV11-2 and TRBJ2-5, the CDR3 gives the full variable domain: EAGVAQSPRYKIIEKRQSVAFWCNPISGHATLYWYQQILGQGPKLLIQFQNNGVVDDSQLPKDRFSAERLKGVDSTLKIQPAKLEDSAVYLCASSPLFGALEETQYFGPGTRLLVL.

The V and J genes are TRBV2 and TRBJ1-1; 7 positions agree with TRBD1. The CDR3 runs to 14 residues. V lost 6 bases and J lost 1; bases outside the gene matches: 5. Germline V gene data show CDR1 as SNHLY and CDR2 as FYNNEI. The CDR3 sequence is CASSPQGGNTEAFF. As DNA, the CDR3 is TGTGCCAGCAGCCCCCAGGGGGGGAACACTGAAGCTTTCTTT.

The V call is TRBV18, the J call TRBJ1-2, with TRBD1 identical over 7 bases. CDR1 is KGHSH, CDR2 LQKENI, per germline. The CDR3 is 15 residues long. The V and J ends lost 3 bases and 7 bases, in that order; junction bases with no gene match: 11. Here the CDR3 reads CASSPITGTDGGYTF. The CDR3 region has the DNA TGTGCCAGCTCACCGATAACCGGGACAGACGGTGGCTACACCTTC.

The chain employs TRBV5-1 and TRBJ2-5, with 8 bases lining up with TRBD2. The V and J ends lost 1 base and 2 bases, in that order; junction bases with no gene match: 7. Germline loops: CDR1 SGHRS, CDR2 YFSETQ. This CDR3 is built from 16 residues. This CDR3 reads CASSLTAGGVQETQYF. The CDR3 DNA follows: TGCGCCAGCAGCTTGACGGCGGGGGGCGTTCAAGAGACCCAGTACTTC. Using reference TRBV5-1 and TRBJ2-5 for the parts outside the CDR3, the full variable domain is KAGVTQTPRYLIKTRGQQVTLSCSPISGHRSVSWYQQTPGQGLQFLFEYFSETQRNKGNFPGRFSGRQFSNSRSEMNVSTLELGDSALYLCASSLTAGGVQETQYFGPGTRLLVL.

The chain has TRBV18 and TRBJ2-1; a weak D match, TRBD2 (6 bases). Trimming removed 5 bases at V and 4 bases at J, with 18 bases between. The CDR3 is 16 amino acids. Germline loops: CDR1 KGHSH, CDR2 LQKENI. CDR3 nucleotide sequence: TGTGCCAGCTCATATGAGACTATGCGGGGATACAATGAGCAGTTCTTC. Its protein is CASSYETMRGYNEQFF.

The gene calls are TRBV5-1 and TRBJ1-6; TRBD1 is a possible D gene (5 bases). The CDR3 is 16 residues long. CDR1 and CDR2 (germline): SGHRS, YFSETQ. V gave up 0 bases and J gave up 11 bases, with 18 bases separating them. Written as DNA, the CDR3 is TGCGCCAGCAGCTTGGTGGGAACAGGTTTTAGTCCACCCCTCCACTTT. Protein sequence: CASSLVGTGFSPPLHF.

The chain uses TRBV13 and TRBJ1-2; a possible D gene is TRBD1 (6 bases). With 2 bases removed from V and 5 bases from J, the gap between germline ends came to 15 bases. The CDR3 spans 15 residues. CDR1 is PRHDT, CDR2 FYEKMQ, per germline (reference sequence). The CDR3 nucleotides are TGTGCCAGCAGCTTAATTCAGGGGACGCCTTATGGCTACACCTTC. Protein product: CASSLIQGTPYGYTF.